This TCR beta chain was sequenced during a study of OX40 agonist ivuxolimab in advanced cancers. Study context: Dosing consisted of intravenous ivuxolimab at 0.01 to 10 mg/kg every 2 weeks. General observations from the study: At 0.1 to 3.0 mg/kg and by week 6, clonal expansion occurred in CD4+ and CD8+ blood T cells. There were, on average, more expanded clones in CD8+ T cells than in CD4+. Some of the lowest clonal expansion was seen in partial responders at 0.1-3.0 mg/kg.

V was shortened by 6 bases and J by 2 bases, with 7 bases between the two germline ends. Germline V gene lookup returns CDR1 DFQATT and CDR2 SNEGSKA (reference sequence). The CDR3 totals 11 residues. On this clone: Its antigen is unknown.

Measured with immunoSEQ multiplex PCR; TCRdb has only the in-frame clones, and not every one. In the table there are 70,000 to 95,000 clones, around 85% of which are singletons. The sequence came from an adult with an advanced solid tumor such as melanoma, head and neck, liver or kidney cancer. Sequenced here: CD4+ or CD8+ T cells sorted from blood, sampled in a trial of the OX40 agonist ivuxolimab. The genes are TRBV20-1 and TRBJ2-5; D is uncertain. CDR3 coding DNA: TGCAGTGCAATCTGGCAAGAGACCCAGTACTTC. Its translation is CSAIWQETQYF.